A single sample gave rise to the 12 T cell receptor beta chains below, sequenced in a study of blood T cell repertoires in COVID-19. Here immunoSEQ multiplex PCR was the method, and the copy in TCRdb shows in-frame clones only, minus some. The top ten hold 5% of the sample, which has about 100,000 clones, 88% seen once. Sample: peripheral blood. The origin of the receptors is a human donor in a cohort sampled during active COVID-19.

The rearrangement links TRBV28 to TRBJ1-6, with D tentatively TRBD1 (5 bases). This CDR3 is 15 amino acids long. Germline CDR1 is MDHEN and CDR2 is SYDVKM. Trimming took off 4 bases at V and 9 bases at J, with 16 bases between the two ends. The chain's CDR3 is CASSWGKLPSSPLHF. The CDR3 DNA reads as TGTGCCAGCAGTTGGGGCAAGTTGCCGTCTTCACCCCTCCACTTT.

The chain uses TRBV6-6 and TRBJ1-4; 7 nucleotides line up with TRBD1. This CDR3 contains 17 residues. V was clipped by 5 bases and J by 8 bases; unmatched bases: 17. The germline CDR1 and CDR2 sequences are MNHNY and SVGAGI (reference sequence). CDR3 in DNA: TGTGCCAGCAGTCGCACAGGGGTTCGTATATCAAGGGAAAAACTGTTTTTT. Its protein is CASSRTGVRISREKLFF.

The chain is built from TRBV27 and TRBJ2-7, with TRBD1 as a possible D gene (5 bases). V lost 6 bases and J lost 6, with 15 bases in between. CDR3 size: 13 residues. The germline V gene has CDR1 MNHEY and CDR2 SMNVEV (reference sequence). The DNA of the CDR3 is TGTGCCAGCAGAAAACCAGGGTACGGCGAGCAGTACTTC. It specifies CASRKPGYGEQYF.

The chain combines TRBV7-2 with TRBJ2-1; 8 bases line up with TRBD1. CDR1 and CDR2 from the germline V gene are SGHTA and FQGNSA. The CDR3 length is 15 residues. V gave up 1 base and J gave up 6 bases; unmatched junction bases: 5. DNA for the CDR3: TGTGCCAGCAGCTTAGAGGGGGACAGGTTCAATGAGCAGTTCTTC. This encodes CASSLEGDRFNEQFF.

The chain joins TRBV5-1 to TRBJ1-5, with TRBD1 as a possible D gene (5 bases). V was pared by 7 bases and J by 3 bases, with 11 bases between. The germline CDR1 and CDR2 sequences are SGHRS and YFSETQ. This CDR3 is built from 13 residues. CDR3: CASRGGVNQPQHF. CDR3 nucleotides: TGCGCCAGCCGGGGAGGGGTCAATCAGCCCCAGCATTTT.

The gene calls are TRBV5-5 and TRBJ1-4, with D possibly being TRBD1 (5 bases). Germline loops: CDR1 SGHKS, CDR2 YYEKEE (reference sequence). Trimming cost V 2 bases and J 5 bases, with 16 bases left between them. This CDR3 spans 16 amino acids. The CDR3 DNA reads TGTGCCAGCAGCTTCGGACCGGGAGGGGTCAATGAAAAACTGTTTTTT. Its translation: CASSFGPGGVNEKLFF.

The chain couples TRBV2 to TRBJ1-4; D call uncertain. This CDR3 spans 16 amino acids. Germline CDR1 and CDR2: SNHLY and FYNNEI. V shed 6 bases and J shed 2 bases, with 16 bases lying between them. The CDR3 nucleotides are TGTGCCAGCAGACTCAGATTTGGAGTGACTAATGAAAAACTGTTTTTT. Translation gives CASRLRFGVTNEKLFF.

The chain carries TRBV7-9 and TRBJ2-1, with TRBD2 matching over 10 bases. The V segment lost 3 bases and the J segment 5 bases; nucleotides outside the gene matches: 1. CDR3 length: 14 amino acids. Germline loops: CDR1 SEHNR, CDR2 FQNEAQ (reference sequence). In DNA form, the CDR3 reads TGTGCCAGCAGCTTCCTAGCGGGAGACAATGAGCAGTTCTTC. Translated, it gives CASSFLAGDNEQFF.

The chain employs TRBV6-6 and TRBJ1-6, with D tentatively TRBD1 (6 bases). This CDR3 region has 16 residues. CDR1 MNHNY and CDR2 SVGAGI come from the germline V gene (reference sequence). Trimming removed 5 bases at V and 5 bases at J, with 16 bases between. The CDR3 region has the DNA TGTGCCAGCAGTCCCACCCTACAGGGTAATAATTCACCCCTCCACTTT. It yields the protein CASSPTLQGNNSPLHF.

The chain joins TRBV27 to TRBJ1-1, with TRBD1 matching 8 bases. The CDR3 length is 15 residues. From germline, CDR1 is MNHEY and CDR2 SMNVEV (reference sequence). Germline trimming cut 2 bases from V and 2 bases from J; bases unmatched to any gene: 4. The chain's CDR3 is CASSLIQGVNTEAFF. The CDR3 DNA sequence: TGTGCCAGCAGTTTAATACAGGGGGTAAACACTGAAGCTTTCTTT.

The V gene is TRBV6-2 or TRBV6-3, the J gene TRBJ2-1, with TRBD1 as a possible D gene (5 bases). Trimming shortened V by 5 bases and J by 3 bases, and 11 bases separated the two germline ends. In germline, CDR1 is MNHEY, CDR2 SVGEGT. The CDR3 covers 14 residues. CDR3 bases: TGTGCCAGCAGTCTGAGACAGCGCTACAATGAGCAGTTCTTC. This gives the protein CASSLRQRYNEQFF.

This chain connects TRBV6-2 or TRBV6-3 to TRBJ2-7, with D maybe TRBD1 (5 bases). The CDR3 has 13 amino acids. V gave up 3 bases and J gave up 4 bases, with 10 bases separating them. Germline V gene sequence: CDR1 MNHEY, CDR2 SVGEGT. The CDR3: CASSYNRQYEQYF. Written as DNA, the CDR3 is TGTGCCAGCAGTTATAATAGACAGTACGAGCAGTACTTC.